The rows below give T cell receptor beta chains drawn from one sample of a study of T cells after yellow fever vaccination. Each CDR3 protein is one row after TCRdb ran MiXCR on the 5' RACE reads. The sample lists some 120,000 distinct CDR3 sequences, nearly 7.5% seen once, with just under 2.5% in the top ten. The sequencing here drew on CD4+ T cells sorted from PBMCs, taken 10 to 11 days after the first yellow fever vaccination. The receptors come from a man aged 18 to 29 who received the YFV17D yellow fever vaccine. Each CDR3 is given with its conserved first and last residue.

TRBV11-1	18	CASSPRGQTSWMNSPLHF
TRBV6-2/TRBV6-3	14	CASSYSGRMEKLFF
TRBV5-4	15	CASSLFIGGEEKLFF
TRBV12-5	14	CASGRTGWGNTIYF
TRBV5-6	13	CASSSRRRDTQYF
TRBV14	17	CASSHKLTGTVDSPLHF
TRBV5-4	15	CASSPRTGADYGYTF
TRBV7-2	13	CASSLGMDQPQHF
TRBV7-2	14	CASSRGLRTDTQYF
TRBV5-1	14	CASSGGGAYNEQFF
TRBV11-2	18	CASSLWPPSGGYTGELFF
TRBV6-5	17	CASSYSTGQGSNTEAFF
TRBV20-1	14	CSAPGQGDNSPLHF
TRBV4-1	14	CASSHKTASQTQYF
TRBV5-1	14	CASSYGQGANEQFF
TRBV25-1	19	CASSHPGGLGTVLKETQYF
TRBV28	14	CASSLGGETDTQYF
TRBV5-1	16	CASSLAARTGQNGYTF
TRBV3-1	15	CASSQTGDSTDTQYF
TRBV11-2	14	CASSSDWLRETQYF
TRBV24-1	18	CATSDRQGTRGSNQPQHF
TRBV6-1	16	CASSGGTARSYNEQFF
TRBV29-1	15	CSVEPAGGLGNTQYF
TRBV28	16	CASSPGWQAGNQPQHF
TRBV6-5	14	CASSPQTGVDGYTF
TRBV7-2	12	CASSGQLIGYTF
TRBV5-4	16	CASSPVLDRAYNEQFF
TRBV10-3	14	CAIRLTGGSYGYTF
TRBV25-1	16	CASSDPAGGPAYEQYF
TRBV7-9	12	CASSLGSTEAFF
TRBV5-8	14	CASSLLGVGTEAFF
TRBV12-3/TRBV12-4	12	CASSLGIGEQFF
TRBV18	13	CASSPRDTDEQYF
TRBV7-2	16	CASSLAGRDSISPLHF
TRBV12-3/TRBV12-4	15	CASSPGGDAKNIQYF
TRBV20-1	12	CSAERSTDTQYF
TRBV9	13	CASSVPGMSEQFF
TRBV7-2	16	CASGSQLRAGGGTQYF
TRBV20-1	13	CSAYRGGADTQYF
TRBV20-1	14	CSASREAGINEQFF
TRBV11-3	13	CASSGEVQETQYF
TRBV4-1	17	CASSRLGGGANYNEQFF
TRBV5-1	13	CASRPTDTYEQYF
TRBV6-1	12	CASGRWGYEQYF
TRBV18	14	CASSQTGFDYGYTF
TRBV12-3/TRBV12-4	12	CASSFIRETQYF
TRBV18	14	CASSPSPVYNEQFF
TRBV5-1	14	CASSPDSGSNTQYF
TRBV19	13	CASSNQVADTQYF
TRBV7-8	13	CASRSGQSYEQYF
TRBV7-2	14	CASSLARDTGELFF
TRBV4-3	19	CVSSQEVSSGSSFSYGYTF
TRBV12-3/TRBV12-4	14	CASSNTSSTGELFF
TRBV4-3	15	CASSQGGPSTDTQYF
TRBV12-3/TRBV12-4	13	CASSTSSLYEQYF
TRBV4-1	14	CASSSTGSEEKLFF
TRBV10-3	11	CAIANTGELFF
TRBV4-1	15	CASSQDLTPYYGYTF
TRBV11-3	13	CASSLEGGKAQYF
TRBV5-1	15	CASRSGTSLQETQYF